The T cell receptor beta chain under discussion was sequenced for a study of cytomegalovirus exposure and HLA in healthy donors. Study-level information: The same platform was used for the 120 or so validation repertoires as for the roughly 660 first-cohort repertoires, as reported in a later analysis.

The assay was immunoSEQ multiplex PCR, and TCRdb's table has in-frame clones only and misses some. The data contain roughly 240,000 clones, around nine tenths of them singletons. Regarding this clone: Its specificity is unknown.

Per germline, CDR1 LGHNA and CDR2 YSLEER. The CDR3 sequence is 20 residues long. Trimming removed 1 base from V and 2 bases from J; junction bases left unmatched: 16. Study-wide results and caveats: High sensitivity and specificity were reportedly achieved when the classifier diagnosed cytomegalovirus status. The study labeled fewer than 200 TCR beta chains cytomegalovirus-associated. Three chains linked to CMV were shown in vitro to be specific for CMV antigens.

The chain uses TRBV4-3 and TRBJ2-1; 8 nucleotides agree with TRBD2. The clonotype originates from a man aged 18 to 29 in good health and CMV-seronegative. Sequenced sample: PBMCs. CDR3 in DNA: TGCGCCAGCAGCCAAGGGTGGCAGCGGGGGTCCCTTCGGCCCTACAATGAGCAGTTCTTC. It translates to CASSQGWQRGSLRPYNEQFF.